The clone carrying this TCR beta chain was counted ten times or more. The V gene's germline CDR1 is GTSNPN and CDR2 SVGIG (reference sequence). Deletions cut 4 bases from V and 5 bases from J, with 14 bases between. The CDR3 consists of 13 residues. The data are from a study of metastatic and nonmetastatic thyroid tumors. Every patient was untreated before thyroid surgery. Original processing methods: Variation in CDR3 across clinicopathological groups served as the basis for constructing a distant-metastasis classifier in papillary thyroid cancer. TCRdb re-analyzed the PCR reads using MiXCR. The V and J calls follow TCRdb's processing rather than the paper's. Among some 38,000 clones listed, around an eighth were seen once.

The origin of this receptor is a female donor with papillary thyroid cancer or a benign thyroid nodule (not recorded which). Some clones in this sample may be carry-over from other donors' samples. Input material: blood. V and J are TRBV30 and TRBJ1-1; D not resolved. The CDR3 is CAWKFSKRTEAFF. The CDR3, as DNA: TGTGCCTGGAAGTTTAGTAAGCGGACTGAAGCTTTCTTT.